The sample holds a few counts of the clone carrying this T cell receptor (beta chain). The target antigen is unknown. Assay: immunoSEQ multiplex PCR; the TCRdb copy retains only in-frame clones and omits some. There are 80,000 to 100,000 clones in the sample; roughly 82% occur only once, and 9.5% lies in the top ten. V was trimmed by 7 bases and J by 6 bases, leaving 10 bases between them. The CDR3 loop spans 12 amino acids. Germline lookup yields CDR1 WNHNN and CDR2 SYGVQD (reference sequence). The data stem from a study of PD-L1 blockade in urothelial cancer. Across the study: Blood drawn 3 weeks (second dose) and 6 weeks after treatment start was analyzed. Across blood samples, T cells had a median count of 141,255. Whole-study results and caveats: Better survival was predicted when blood TCR clonality before treatment fell below the median.

Sequenced material: PBMCs, taken around atezolizumab (anti-PD-L1) treatment. The clonotype comes from a man in his 70s with urothelial cancer. This chain connects TRBV10-1 to TRBJ2-1, with a weak D call TRBD1 (6 bases). CDR3 amino acids: CASNQDSNEQFF. The CDR3 region has the DNA TGCGCCAGCAACCAGGACAGCAATGAGCAGTTCTTC.